The T cell receptor (beta chain) described here comes from a study of blood T cell repertoires in COVID-19 (dated by TCRdb to about 2020). Concerning the study at large: Samples from collaborators originated in the United States, Italy and Spain and spanned both the acute and convalescent phases of COVID-19. The samples were drawn from the first 160 participants of the ongoing ImmuneRACE study and from more than 1,000 subjects provided by 6 global collaborators. The repertoires were made available in a free public database intended to serve as a resource for research on the immune response to SARS-CoV-2. The prospective study material was composed of cDNA or gDNA derived from T cells, B-cell-depleted T cells, or PBMCs. Where HLA class I and class II types were available, the types were taken from metadata supplied by the sample provider, not from assay-based typing. Nearly every sample came with metadata listing a de-identified subject ID, COVID-19 status, age in years and sex. Subjects who had been exposed to COVID-19, were actively infected with it, or had recovered from it provided the deeply sampled blood TCRbeta repertoires that made up the dataset.

In Seattle, one collaborating source enrolled patients while the infection was active and tracked those patients longitudinally over the course of disease. Each collaborating institution followed its own protocols to collect whole blood in K2EDTA tubes. For TCRbeta analysis, collaborators shipped samples in one of three forms: frozen whole blood, isolated PBMCs, or DNA extracted from either of those sample types. Note on this clone: The specificity of this receptor is unknown. Base qualities are not at hand, and no much larger clone is one base apart.

TCRbeta CDR3 regions were amplified from genomic DNA by means of the immunoSEQ Assay, a bias-controlled multiplex PCR. The published analysis was carried out like this. The number of nucleated cells in each sample was estimated from the amplification of reference gene primers within the assay. To quantify the absolute abundance of each unique TCRbeta CDR3 rearrangement, sequence reads were collapsed and filtered. For each sample, productive Simpson clonality was calculated as the square root of Simpson's diversity index across productive rearrangements. The table was pulled from immuneACCESS by TCRdb, which kept in-frame rearrangements only. Such tables lose some clones; where checked, under half of the loss comes from unresolved V genes, and the rest has no known cause. For V, J and clone size, that table is used; D and trimming come from the DNA. The sample contains some 290,000 clones, 85% to 90% of them found a single time. In total, the top ten clones hold roughly 2.8% of the sample.

The germline V gene yields SGHRS for CDR1 and YFSETQ for CDR2. The CDR3 has 15 amino acids, counting the end cysteine and phenylalanine. Only the CDR3 DNA stays, 45 bases, in frame from base 1. Germline trimming amounts to 7 bases on V and 7 bases on J, with 11 as the count of junction bases outside the gene matches. Summary of the overall study and its limitations: The amount of clinical and demographic metadata varied by source and participant and was provided uncurated.

The source material was peripheral blood. Rearrangement joined TRBV5-1 to TRBJ1-2; 12 junctional bases match TRBD1. The TCR sequence derives from a woman under 40 with COVID-19, enrolled during active disease. The DNA is TGCGCCAGCTCTCCCCCGGGACAGGGGGCCTCTGGCTACACCTTC. Translated, this gives CASSPPGQGASGYTF.